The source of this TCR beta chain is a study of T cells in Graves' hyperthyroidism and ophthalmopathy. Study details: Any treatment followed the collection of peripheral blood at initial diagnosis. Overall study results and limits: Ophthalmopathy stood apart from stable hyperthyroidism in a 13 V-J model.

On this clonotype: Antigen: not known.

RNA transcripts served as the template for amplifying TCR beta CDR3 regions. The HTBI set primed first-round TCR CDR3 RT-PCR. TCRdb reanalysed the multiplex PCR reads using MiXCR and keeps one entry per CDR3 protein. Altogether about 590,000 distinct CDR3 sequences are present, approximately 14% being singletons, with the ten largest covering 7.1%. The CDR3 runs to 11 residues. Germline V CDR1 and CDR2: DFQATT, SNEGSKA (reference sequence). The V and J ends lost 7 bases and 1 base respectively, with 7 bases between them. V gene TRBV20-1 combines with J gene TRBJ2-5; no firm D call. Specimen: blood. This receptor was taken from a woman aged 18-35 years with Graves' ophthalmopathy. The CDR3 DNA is TGCAGTGTAGAACCCCAAGAGACCCAGTACTTC. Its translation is CSVEPQETQYF.